These 21 T cell receptor beta chains originate from one sample sequenced in a study of T cells in localized non-small cell lung cancer. TCRdb's copy holds only in-frame clones and misses some; the assay was immunoSEQ multiplex PCR. The data contain 40,000 to 60,000 clones, approximately 81% of them seen just once; the ten biggest clones take up 15% to 20%. This specimen was peripheral blood mononuclear cells, taken before any cancer treatment. The receptors were sampled from a man aged 40 to 70 with stage III lung adenocarcinoma.

The chain uses TRBV15 and TRBJ2-7; 10 nucleotides line up with TRBD1. The CDR3 has 15 amino acids. The J segment lost 4 bases and the V segment lost 5 bases, leaving 8 bases of the junction unmatched. CDR1 is LNHNV, CDR2 YYDKDF, per germline (reference sequence). CDR3 DNA sequence: TGTGCCACCAGCGGGACAGGGGTAGACGGATACGAGCAGTACTTC. Protein product: CATSGTGVDGYEQYF. The full variable domain, rest sourced from reference TRBV15 and TRBJ2-7, is DAMVIQNPRYQVTQFGKPVTLSCSQTLNHNVMYWYQQKSSQAPKLLFHYYDKDFNNEADTPDNFQSRRPNTSFCFLDIRSPGLGDTAMYLCATSGTGVDGYEQYFGPGTRLTVT.

The count of this clone is one. For the CDR3, the DNA is TGTGCCAGCAGTTACTCGCCCCGGGACAGGGATGAGCAGTTCTTC. It specifies CASSYSPRDRDEQFF. The V call is TRBV6-5, the J call TRBJ2-1; 9 positions agree with TRBD1. Germline V gene sequence: CDR1 MNHEY, CDR2 SVGAGI. The CDR3 totals 15 residues. V trimming: 0 bases; J trimming: 8 bases; junction bases outside the gene matches: 5.

There are a few counts of this clone. The chain has TRBV5-8 and TRBJ2-5; 9 nucleotides align to TRBD1. V lost 1 base, J lost 5 bases, and 3 bases stayed unmatched. There are 14 residues in the CDR3. Germline V gene data show CDR1 as SGHTS and CDR2 as YDEGEE. CDR3 region: CASSLTGGWETQYF. The DNA of the CDR3 is TGTGCCAGCAGCTTGACAGGGGGCTGGGAGACCCAGTACTTC.

The rearrangement uses TRBV6-5 and TRBJ2-3, with 9 bases that match TRBD2. Germline values: CDR1 MNHEY, CDR2 SVGAGI. Trimming removed 6 bases from V and 3 bases from J; junction bases left unmatched: 7. This CDR3 is built from 15 residues. The CDR3, as DNA: TGTGCCAGCAGAAAGGGGCTAGCGGGGACAGATACGCAGTATTTT. It specifies CASRKGLAGTDTQYF.

The CDR3 is CASSPGTGYSEAFF. The CDR3 region has the DNA TGTGCCAGCAGCCCCGGAACAGGATACTCTGAAGCTTTCTTT. J is TRBJ1-1 and V is TRBV6-6; D is possibly TRBD1 (5 bases). Trimming removed 6 bases from V and 6 bases from J, with 17 bases in between. The length of the CDR3 is 14 residues. Germline values: CDR1 MNHNY, CDR2 SVGAGI (reference sequence).

V usage is TRBV29-1 and J usage is TRBJ2-7, with D perhaps TRBD2 (6 bases). CDR1 and CDR2 (germline): SQVTM, ANQGSEA. The V end was cut by 7 bases, the J end by 6 bases, with 13 bases between. The CDR3 loop spans 11 amino acids. CDR3 nucleotide sequence: TGCAGCGGGCTACGCGGGGCCGAGCAGTACTTC. As protein: CSGLRGAEQYF.

Notes on this clone: In the same sample, other DNA sequences code for this CDR3. The rearrangement links TRBV5-1 to TRBJ2-7; D is ambiguous. The CDR3 length is 11 residues. V was cut by 3 bases and J by 1 base, with 2 bases left in between. CDR1 is SGHRS and CDR2 is YFSETQ in the germline V gene. CDR3 nucleotides: TGCGCCAGCAGCTCTTCCTACGAGCAGTACTTC. This codes for CASSSSYEQYF.

The chain has TRBV5-1 and TRBJ2-5; 10 bases match TRBD2. Germline CDR1 reads SGHRS; CDR2 reads YFSETQ. The CDR3 is 18 amino acids. The V gene end was trimmed by 1 base and the J gene end by 4 bases; junction bases not matched to a gene: 13. This chain's CDR3 is CASSLMLGAGGLTETQYF. The CDR3 nucleotides are TGCGCCAGCAGCTTGATGTTAGGAGCGGGGGGGCTTACAGAGACCCAGTACTTC.

In this sample, this clone turned up once. The genes are TRBV15 and TRBJ1-2, with TRBD1 as a possible D gene (5 bases). Between the trimmed V and J ends, which lost 1 base and 2 bases, there was a span of 5 bases. Germline values: CDR1 LNHNV, CDR2 YYDKDF (reference sequence). CDR3 size: 13 residues. The DNA of the CDR3 is TGTGCCACCAGCAGAGGACAGAACTATGGCTACACCTTC. Translation gives CATSRGQNYGYTF.

This rearrangement joins TRBV19 to TRBJ1-5; D not certain. V was shortened by 3 bases and J by 5 bases, with 14 bases between the two germline ends. The CDR3 runs to 15 residues. CDR1 and CDR2 from the germline V gene are LNHDA and SQIVND (reference sequence). The CDR3 DNA follows: TGTGCCAGTAGTATCAACACGGACCGTTATCAGCCCCAGCATTTT. Encoded protein: CASSINTDRYQPQHF.

In its sample, this clone was seen a few times. The chain has TRBV19 and TRBJ1-5, with TRBD1 matching over 8 bases. Germline CDR1 LNHDA, CDR2 SQIVND (reference sequence). The CDR3 covers 14 residues. With 7 bases clipped from V and 2 bases from J, the junction kept 4 bases outside the gene matches. CDR3 sequence: CASKTGEGNQPQHF. The CDR3 coding sequence is TGTGCCAGTAAGACAGGGGAGGGCAATCAGCCCCAGCATTTT.

The chain is built from TRBV5-4 and TRBJ2-3; the match to TRBD1 covers 8 bases. J gave up 4 bases and V 3 bases, and 7 bases lay outside the gene matches. Germline-derived CDR1 and CDR2 are SGHNT and YYREEE (reference sequence). The CDR3 covers 15 residues. The chain's CDR3 is CASSSQGARSDTQYF. For the CDR3, the DNA is TGTGCCAGCAGCTCTCAGGGGGCGCGCTCAGATACGCAGTATTTT.

This clone came up a few times. The rearrangement joins TRBV5-6 to TRBJ2-1; D not resolved. CDR1 is SGHDT, CDR2 YYEEEE, per germline. V lost 1 base, J lost 7 bases, and 6 bases lay in between. CDR3 length equals 12 residues. The CDR3 region is CASSLTENEQFF. CDR3 bases: TGTGCCAGCAGCTTGACAGAGAATGAGCAGTTCTTC.

This sequence joins TRBV7-6 and TRBJ1-6, with 8 bases identical to TRBD1. The germline V gene encodes CDR1 SGHVS and CDR2 FNYEAQ. CDR3 size: 15 residues. The J segment lost 7 bases and the V segment lost 3 bases, leaving 5 bases of the junction unmatched. The DNA of the CDR3 is TGTGCCAGCAGCTTGTACAGGGGGAAGAATTCACCCCTCCACTTT. As protein: CASSLYRGKNSPLHF.

The J gene is TRBJ2-3, the V gene TRBV7-8; D call uncertain. In germline, CDR1 is SGHVS, CDR2 FQNEAQ. Trimming stripped 1 base from V and 6 bases from J, with 17 bases between. The CDR3 is 16 residues long. CDR3 amino acids: CASSLGFLGIEDTQYF. CDR3 nucleotide sequence: TGTGCCAGCAGCTTAGGATTTTTAGGAATCGAGGATACGCAGTATTTT.

V and J are TRBV11-3 and TRBJ2-2; the D is unclear. Per the germline V gene, CDR1 is SGHNT and CDR2 is YENEEA. The CDR3 sequence is 12 residues long. Deletions cut 7 bases from V and 3 bases from J, with 6 bases between. In nucleotides, the CDR3 is TGTGCCAGCACTACGGACACCGGGGAGCTGTTTTTT. This codes for CASTTDTGELFF.

This clone was seen only a few times. The chain joins TRBV27 to TRBJ2-5; D gene uncertain. The germline gives CDR1 MNHEY, CDR2 SMNVEV (reference sequence). The length of the CDR3 is 14 residues. Trimming took 2 bases from V and 5 from J, leaving 12 bases between them. CDR3 protein: CASSLDGSWETQYF. In DNA form, the CDR3 reads TGTGCCAGCAGTTTAGATGGGTCGTGGGAGACCCAGTACTTC.

Regarding this clone: At the DNA level, this CDR3 is encoded by other sequences in the same sample as well. J is TRBJ2-7 and V is TRBV11-3, with 11 bases matching TRBD1. The CDR3 has 13 amino acids. Trimming at V came to 4 bases and at J to 7 bases, leaving 3 bases not matched to a gene. Germline V gene lookup returns CDR1 SGHNT and CDR2 YENEEA. The CDR3 spells CASSSGTGGEQYF. The CDR3 DNA follows: TGTGCCAGCAGCTCCGGGACAGGGGGTGAGCAGTACTTC.

The rearrangement joins TRBV29-1 to TRBJ2-1; the match to TRBD2 covers 7 bases. CDR3 length: 10 amino acids. From germline, CDR1 is SQVTM and CDR2 ANQGSEA. The trim removed 5 bases at V and 12 bases at J, leaving 4 bases unmatched. CDR3 bases: TGCAGCGTTTTGGGGGGGGTGCAGTTCTTC. Protein product: CSVLGGVQFF.

This clone was found a few times. The chain joins TRBV6-6 to TRBJ2-5, with 9 bases aligning to TRBD1. This CDR3 region has 15 residues. V lost 5 bases to trimming and J lost 1 base; unmatched junction nucleotides: 5. Germline loops: CDR1 MNHNY, CDR2 SVGAGI (reference sequence). In DNA, the CDR3 is TGTGCCAGCAGTAACCGACAGGGGGGCCAAGAGACCCAGTACTTC. This gives the protein CASSNRQGGQETQYF.

The chain couples TRBV6-5 to TRBJ1-2, with D perhaps matching TRBD1 (6 bases). This CDR3 region has 15 residues. The germline gives CDR1 MNHEY, CDR2 SVGAGI. The germline V and J ends were trimmed by 6 bases and 5 bases, with 19 bases remaining between them. DNA for the CDR3: TGTGCCAGCAGCGAGGGCCGGGACAAGTGGTATGGCTACACCTTC. Amino acids: CASSEGRDKWYGYTF.